The 21 T cell receptor beta chains below were found in one sample sequenced in a study of blood T cell repertoires in COVID-19. Measured with immunoSEQ multiplex PCR; TCRdb has only the in-frame clones, and not every one. The table shows approximately 310,000 clones, with around 86% occurring only once. The specimen was peripheral blood. The receptors stem from a man aged 45-65 years with active or convalescent COVID-19.

This sequence joins TRBV7-2 and TRBJ1-5; no firm D call. Germline CDR1 SGHTA, CDR2 FQGNSA. The CDR3 sequence is 15 residues long. V lost 1 base, J lost 5 bases, and 12 bases lay in between. The DNA of the CDR3 is TGTGCCAGCAGCTTAGGACACCGCCAAGATCAGCCCCAGCATTTT. This translates into CASSLGHRQDQPQHF.

The genes are TRBV18 and TRBJ1-1; a weak D match, TRBD1 (6 bases). Per the germline V gene, CDR1 is KGHSH and CDR2 is LQKENI. V lost 2 bases and J lost 0, with 16 bases in between. The CDR3 runs 17 residues. CDR3 protein: CASSPNRDTGLNTEAFF. CDR3 nucleotide sequence: TGTGCCAGCTCACCAAACCGGGACACGGGATTGAACACTGAAGCTTTCTTT.

The genes are TRBV15 and TRBJ2-1; unclear D gene. Trimming removed 0 bases at V and 9 bases at J, with 12 bases between. CDR1 and CDR2 (germline): LNHNV, YYDKDF (reference sequence). This CDR3 has 14 residues. In nucleotides, the CDR3 is TGTGCCACCAGCAGAGATAATGGGCCGAGTGAGCAGTTCTTC. It encodes CATSRDNGPSEQFF.

In its sample, this clone was seen once. The chain recombines TRBV19 with TRBJ2-7, with 11 positions matching TRBD1. Looked up from germline, CDR1 is LNHDA and CDR2 is SQIVND (reference sequence). J was trimmed by 2 bases and V by 4 bases; bases with no gene match: 1. CDR3 size: 14 residues. CDR3 sequence reads: CASSRTGGPYEQYF. The CDR3 DNA reads TGTGCCAGTAGTAGGACAGGGGGCCCCTACGAGCAGTACTTC.

The chain combines TRBV2 with TRBJ2-1; 9 bases are a match to TRBD1. The V segment lost 4 bases and the J segment 3 bases; nucleotides outside the gene matches: 10. CDR1 and CDR2 from the germline V gene are SNHLY and FYNNEI. The CDR3 runs to 17 residues. CDR3 in amino acids: CASSGSTGQGLYNEQFF. CDR3 sequence (DNA): TGTGCCAGCAGTGGTAGCACGGGACAGGGTCTCTACAATGAGCAGTTCTTC.

The gene calls are TRBV19 and TRBJ1-1; D might be TRBD1 (6 bases). CDR1 and CDR2 (germline): LNHDA, SQIVND (reference sequence). The CDR3 sequence is 14 residues long. Trimming shortened V by 4 bases and J by 4 bases, and 13 bases separated the two germline ends. CDR3 bases: TGTGCCAGTAGTACCCAGGGGTTCAGCACTGAAGCTTTCTTT. It translates to CASSTQGFSTEAFF.

The chain employs TRBV7-2 and TRBJ2-5; the D gene is possibly TRBD2 (6 bases). Trimming took off 1 base at V and 9 bases at J, with 15 bases between the two ends. CDR1 and CDR2 (germline): SGHTA, FQGNSA. CDR3 length equals 14 residues. As DNA, the CDR3 is TGTGCCAGCAGCTTAGACAACGGGGGAACTCCCCAGTACTTC. Its translation: CASSLDNGGTPQYF.

This clone was recorded once. This chain connects TRBV11-2 to TRBJ2-7; D not certain. V lost 5 bases and J 3 bases, leaving 5 bases between the germline ends. The CDR3 has 11 amino acids. In germline, CDR1 is SGHAT, CDR2 FQNNGV. The chain's CDR3 is CASSAYYEQYF. The CDR3 DNA reads as TGTGCCAGCAGCGCCTACTACGAGCAGTACTTC.

The chain combines TRBV5-1 with TRBJ2-5; no firm D call. CDR3 length: 15 amino acids. Per the germline V gene, CDR1 is SGHRS and CDR2 is YFSETQ. V lost 0 bases to trimming and J lost 3 bases, with 12 bases between them. Written as DNA, the CDR3 is TGCGCCAGCAGCTTGGGAGCCAACGCTGAAGAGACCCAGTACTTC. The encoded protein is CASSLGANAEETQYF. The full variable domain, its missing parts supplied by reference TRBV5-1 and TRBJ2-5, is KAGVTQTPRYLIKTRGQQVTLSCSPISGHRSVSWYQQTPGQGLQFLFEYFSETQRNKGNFPGRFSGRQFSNSRSEMNVSTLELGDSALYLCASSLGANAEETQYFGPGTRLLVL.

CDR3: CASSVDAADVFYGYTF. The CDR3 nucleotides are TGTGCCAGCAGCGTTGACGCGGCGGATGTATTCTATGGCTACACCTTC. The rearrangement uses TRBV9 and TRBJ1-2; no reliable D call. CDR1 and CDR2 (germline): SGDLS, YYNGEE. Trimming cost V 2 bases and J 4 bases, with 18 bases left between them. This CDR3 comprises 16 residues.

The genes are TRBV2 and TRBJ2-2, with TRBD1 identical over 7 bases. J lost 4 bases, V lost 8 bases, and 4 bases had no gene match. The CDR3 has 13 residues. Per the germline V gene, CDR1 is SNHLY and CDR2 is FYNNEI. For the CDR3, the DNA is TGTGCCAGCGTCAGGGGGACCACCGGGGAGCTGTTTTTT. As protein: CASVRGTTGELFF. The full variable domain, with the rest looked up from reference TRBV2 and TRBJ2-2, is EPEVTQTPSHQVTQMGQEVILRCVPISNHLYFYWYRQILGQKVEFLVSFYNNEISEKSEIFDDQFSVERPDGSNFTLKIRSTKLEDSAMYFCASVRGTTGELFFGEGSRLTVL.

The chain employs TRBV19 and TRBJ1-1; D is undetermined. Germline CDR1 LNHDA, CDR2 SQIVND (reference sequence). V gave up 4 bases and J gave up 6 bases, with 12 bases separating them. The CDR3 sequence is 13 residues long. CDR3 sequence (DNA): TGTGCCAGTAGTAATGACGGGAATGCTGAAGCTTTCTTT. Protein product: CASSNDGNAEAFF.

J is TRBJ2-1 and V is TRBV28; 7 bases fit TRBD1. Germline trimming cut 6 bases from V and 7 bases from J; bases unmatched to any gene: 9. The CDR3 runs to 14 residues. Germline CDR1 and CDR2: MDHEN and SYDVKM. The CDR3 nucleotides read TGTGCCAGCAGCCCCGAGACAGGGTTGAATGAGCAGTTCTTC. This gives the protein CASSPETGLNEQFF. Using reference TRBV28 and TRBJ2-1 for the parts outside the CDR3, the full variable domain is DVKVTQSSRYLVKRTGEKVFLECVQDMDHENMFWYRQDPGLGLRLIYFSYDVKMKEKGDIPEGYSVSREKKERFSLILESASTNQTSMYLCASSPETGLNEQFFGPGTRLTVL.

J is TRBJ2-7 and V is TRBV9, with a tentative D call TRBD2 (5 bases). V dropped 4 bases and J dropped 0 bases, with 11 bases sitting between them. The CDR3 runs 14 residues. Germline assignment: CDR1 SGDLS and CDR2 YYNGEE. The CDR3 loop reads CASSPRTVSYEQYF. The CDR3 region has the DNA TGTGCCAGCAGCCCGAGGACTGTCTCCTACGAGCAGTACTTC.

The chain couples TRBV28 to TRBJ2-7; TRBD1 might be the D (5 bases). CDR3 length: 13 residues. Trimming pared 5 bases from V and 0 bases from J, leaving 8 bases between. CDR1 is MDHEN, CDR2 SYDVKM, per germline. In nucleotides, the CDR3 is TGTGCCAGCAGTCGTACAGGCTCCTACGAGCAGTACTTC. Translation: CASSRTGSYEQYF.

Comment on this clone: A junction boundary mismatches the germline segment, possibly from a read error. This chain uses TRBV7-3 with TRBJ1-1, with 7 bases identical to TRBD1. CDR3 length: 14 amino acids. Germline V gives CDR1 SGHTA, CDR2 FQGTGA. Here the CDR3 reads CASSVTGVDTEAFF. CDR3 in DNA: TGTGCCAGCAGCGTAACAGGGGTCGACACTGAAGCTTTCTTT.

The chain combines TRBV20-1 with TRBJ1-2, with D possibly being TRBD1 (6 bases). Germline CDR1 reads DFQATT; CDR2 reads SNEGSKA (reference sequence). Trimming shortened V by 5 bases and J by 6 bases, and 10 bases separated the two germline ends. The CDR3 runs to 11 residues. This CDR3 is CSAPQGDGYTF. CDR3 DNA: TGCAGTGCTCCACAGGGAGATGGCTACACCTTC.

The V call is TRBV10-1, the J call TRBJ2-7; D possibly corresponds to TRBD2 (5 bases). Germline V CDR1 and CDR2: WNHNN, SYGVQD (reference sequence). Trimming cost V 4 bases and J 0 bases, with 7 bases left between them. The CDR3 extends over 13 amino acids. Here the CDR3 DNA reads TGCGCCAGCAGTGTTAGCGCCTCCTACGAGCAGTACTTC. Amino acid sequence: CASSVSASYEQYF.

This chain uses TRBV30 with TRBJ2-6; D is undetermined. The CDR3 runs 15 residues. Trimming stripped 2 bases from V and 4 bases from J, with 12 bases between. CDR1 is GTSNPN, CDR2 SVGIG, per germline (reference sequence). The CDR3 is CAWSLGVDGANVLTF. The CDR3 DNA follows: TGTGCCTGGAGTTTAGGAGTAGACGGGGCCAACGTCCTGACTTTC.

The chain links TRBV29-1 to TRBJ2-3, with 10 positions matching TRBD1. From germline, CDR1 is SQVTM and CDR2 ANQGSEA. V lost 7 bases to trimming and J lost 3 bases; unmatched junction nucleotides: 7. The CDR3 has 14 amino acids. CDR3 residues: CSASDRGRTDTQYF. CDR3 nucleotide sequence: TGCAGCGCCTCCGACAGGGGGCGGACAGATACGCAGTATTTT.

The chain employs TRBV5-1 and TRBJ2-7; D is possibly TRBD1 (8 bases). This CDR3 has 14 residues. The ends were cut back, 4 bases at V and 4 bases at J, with 15 bases in the middle. Looked up from germline, CDR1 is SGHRS and CDR2 is YFSETQ. CDR3 sequence reads: CASSHGQGGYEQYF. The CDR3 nucleotides read TGCGCCAGCAGCCACGGACAGGGAGGGTACGAGCAGTACTTC.